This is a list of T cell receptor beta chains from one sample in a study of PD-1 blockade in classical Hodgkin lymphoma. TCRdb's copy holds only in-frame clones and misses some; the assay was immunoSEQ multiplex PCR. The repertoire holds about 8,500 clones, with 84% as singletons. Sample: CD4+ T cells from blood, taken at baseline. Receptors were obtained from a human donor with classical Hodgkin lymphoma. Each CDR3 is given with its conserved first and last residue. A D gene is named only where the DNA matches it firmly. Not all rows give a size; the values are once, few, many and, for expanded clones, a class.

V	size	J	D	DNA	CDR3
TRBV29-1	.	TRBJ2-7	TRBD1	TGCAGCGCCCGGGACAGGGTCTCCTACGAGCAGTACTTC	CSARDRVSYEQYF
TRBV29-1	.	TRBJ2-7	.	TGCAGCGTTGTAGCCACCAGCTCCTACGAGCAGTACTTC	CSVVATSSYEQYF
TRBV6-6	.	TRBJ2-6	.	TGTGCCACCCTATCTGGGGCCAACGTCCTGACTTTC	CATLSGANVLTF
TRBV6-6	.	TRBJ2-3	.	TGTGCCAGCAACGAACTAGCCACTAGCACAGATACGCAGTATTTT	CASNELATSTDTQYF
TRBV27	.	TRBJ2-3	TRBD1	TGTGCCAGCAGTGTACAGGGGCGATTCAGCACAGATACGCAGTATTTT	CASSVQGRFSTDTQYF
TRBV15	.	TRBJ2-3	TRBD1	TGTGCCACCAGCAGAGCGAAGGGGACAGGGGGTTCAGGAGGCACAGATACGCAGTATTTT	CATSRAKGTGGSGGTDTQYF
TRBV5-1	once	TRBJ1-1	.	TGCGCCAGCAGCCCCGGGGCCCCTGAAGCTTTCTTT	CASSPGAPEAFF
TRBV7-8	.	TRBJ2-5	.	TGTGCCAGCAGCGCAGCCTGGGGCAGGGGCGGACAAGAGACCCAGTACTTC	CASSAAWGRGGQETQYF
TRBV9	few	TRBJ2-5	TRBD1	TGTGCCAGCAGCGCATCGACAGGGTTGGAGACCCAGTACTTC	CASSASTGLETQYF
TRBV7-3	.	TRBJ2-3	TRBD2	TGTGCCAGCAGCTTAGCGGGGGTGGGGACAGATACGCAGTATTTT	CASSLAGVGTDTQYF
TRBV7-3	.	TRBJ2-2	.	TGTGCCAGCAGCCTAGACCCAACGGGTGGGGAGCTGTTTTTT	CASSLDPTGGELFF
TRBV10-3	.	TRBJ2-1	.	TGTGCCATCAGTGAGAACGGTGGGGTTTACAATGAGCAGTTCTTC	CAISENGGVYNEQFF
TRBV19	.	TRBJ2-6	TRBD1	TGTGCCAGTAGTGCGGGGACAGGGTCTGGGGCCAACGTCCTGACTTTC	CASSAGTGSGANVLTF
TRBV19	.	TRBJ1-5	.	TGTGCCAGTAGTATCGGAGGTGAGGGCAATCAGCCCCAGCATTTT	CASSIGGEGNQPQHF
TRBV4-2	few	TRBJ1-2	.	TGTGCCAGCAGCCAAGGAATACCCCAGGGATCCTATGGCTACACCTTC	CASSQGIPQGSYGYTF
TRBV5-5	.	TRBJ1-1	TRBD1	TGTGCCAGCAGCTGGACAGGGGATGGAACTGAAGCTTTCTTT	CASSWTGDGTEAFF
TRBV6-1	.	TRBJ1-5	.	TGTGCCAGCAGTGGGGGCTTTGGGGGTCAGCCCCAGCATTTT	CASSGGFGGQPQHF
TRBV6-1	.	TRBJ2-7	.	TGTGCCAGCAGTACAGCATTGACCTACGAGCAGTACTTC	CASSTALTYEQYF
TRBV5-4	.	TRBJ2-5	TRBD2	TGTGCCAGCAGCTTGCGAACTAGCGGACAAGAGACCCAGTACTTC	CASSLRTSGQETQYF
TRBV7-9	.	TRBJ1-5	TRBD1	TGTGCCAGCAGCGGACAGAGCGGGACAGGGGATCAGCCCCAGCATTTT	CASSGQSGTGDQPQHF